This T cell receptor beta chain is from a study of control samples from healthy donors and cancer patients. Repertoires were generated with immunoSEQ multiplex PCR, while TCRdb's copy carries only in-frame clones and drops some. Here the sample spans 90,000 or so clones, roughly 80% being singletons. The sequenced sample was blood. The sequence was obtained from a man aged 25-40 years in good health.

For the CDR3, the DNA is TGTGCCAGCTCACCGCGGACAGGGGTTTCGGAGACCCAGTACTTC. Its translation: CASSPRTGVSETQYF. This chain connects TRBV18 to TRBJ2-5, with 9 bases lining up with TRBD1. After removal of 3 bases from V and 5 bases from J, the junction contained 7 bases not matched to a gene. Germline V gene data show CDR1 as KGHSH and CDR2 as LQKENI. This CDR3 has 15 residues.